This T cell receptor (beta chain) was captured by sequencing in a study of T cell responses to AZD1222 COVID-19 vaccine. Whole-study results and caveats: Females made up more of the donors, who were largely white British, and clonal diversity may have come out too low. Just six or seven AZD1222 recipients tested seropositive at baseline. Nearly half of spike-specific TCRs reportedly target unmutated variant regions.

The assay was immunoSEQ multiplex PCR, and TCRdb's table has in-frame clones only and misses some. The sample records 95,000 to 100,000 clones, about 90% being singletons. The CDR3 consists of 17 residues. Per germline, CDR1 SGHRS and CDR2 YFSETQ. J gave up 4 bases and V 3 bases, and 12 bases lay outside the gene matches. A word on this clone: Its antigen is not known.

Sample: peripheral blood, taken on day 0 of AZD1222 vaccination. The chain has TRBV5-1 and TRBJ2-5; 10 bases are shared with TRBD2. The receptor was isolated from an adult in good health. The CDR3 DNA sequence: TGCGCCAGCAGCTCCTCCATCAAAGCGGGAGGGGGAGAGACCCAGTACTTC. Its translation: CASSSSIKAGGGETQYF.